This TCR beta chain is drawn from a study of CD8 T cells in Susac syndrome. At the level of the study: Patients with Susac syndrome who were sequenced included more than five with active disease and eight in remission.

As judged by recently defined diagnostic criteria, patients with Susac syndrome had definite or probable disease. As for this clonotype: Its antigen remains unidentified.

The RNA, roughly 0.45 to 1 ug, was put through reverse transcription using random hexamers. Multiplex immunoSEQ PCR targeted 54 Vbeta and 13 Jbeta TCR beta segments. Using its own MiXCR run on the immunoSEQ multiplex PCR reads, TCRdb lists one record per CDR3 protein. The sample records roughly 190,000 distinct CDR3 sequences, approximately 95% being singletons. Study-level findings and limits: Susac-specific public clones were found in total CD8+ and CD8+ TEMRA repertoires, numbering approximately 16 and five, respectively.

The CDR3 contains 16 residues. The germline V gene encodes CDR1 KGHDR and CDR2 SFDVKD. Trimming removed 0 bases from V and 2 bases from J; junction bases left unmatched: 2. Sequenced material: CD8+ T cells from PBMCs. The clonotype was recovered from a human donor with Susac syndrome. This sequence joins TRBV24-1 and TRBJ2-1; TRBD2 matches 8 bases. The CDR3 spells CATSDLTSGPYNEQFF. The CDR3 DNA sequence: TGTGCCACCAGTGATTTGACTAGCGGCCCCTACAATGAGCAGTTCTTC.